What follows is one T cell receptor (beta chain) and its context. Here immunoSEQ multiplex PCR was the method, and the copy in TCRdb shows in-frame clones only, minus some. The profile shows about 820,000 clones, 80% to 95% of them singletons. The CDR3 has 14 residues. Germline CDR1 is SGDLS and CDR2 is YYNGEE. V was shortened by 7 bases and J by 0 bases, with 13 bases between the two germline ends. This entry comes from a study of shared clonotypes between healthy human individuals. CD45RO-negative, CCR7-positively selected cells formed the naive CD8 fraction, excluding terminally differentiated effector memory CD45RA+ cells. Every donor, a Caucasian adult, lived in Nashville, Tennessee.

The source material was naive CD8+ T cells sorted from blood. The receptor was isolated from a man aged 25 to 40 in good health. The V and J genes are TRBV9 and TRBJ2-5; D call uncertain. The CDR3 region is CASQRNRDQETQYF. In DNA form, the CDR3 reads TGTGCCAGCCAGAGAAACAGAGACCAAGAGACCCAGTACTTC.